This T cell receptor (beta chain) was observed in a study of cytotoxic CD8 clonotypes in ibrutinib-treated CLL. Produced via immunoSEQ multiplex PCR; TCRdb's table is partial and in-frame only. The sample shows roughly 110,000 clones, approximately 58% of them seen only once. The input for sequencing was PBMCs, taken after 24 months of ibrutinib treatment. This clonotype was obtained from a human donor with chronic lymphocytic leukemia.

The CDR3 loop is CASSPGQGNEQFF. Written as DNA, the CDR3 is TGTGCCAGCAGCCCAGGACAGGGGAATGAGCAGTTCTTC. V and J are TRBV7-2 and TRBJ2-1, with 9 bases that match TRBD1. The V gene end was trimmed by 5 bases and the J gene end by 7 bases; junction bases not matched to a gene: 3. In germline, CDR1 is SGHTA, CDR2 FQGNSA. CDR3 length: 13 amino acids.